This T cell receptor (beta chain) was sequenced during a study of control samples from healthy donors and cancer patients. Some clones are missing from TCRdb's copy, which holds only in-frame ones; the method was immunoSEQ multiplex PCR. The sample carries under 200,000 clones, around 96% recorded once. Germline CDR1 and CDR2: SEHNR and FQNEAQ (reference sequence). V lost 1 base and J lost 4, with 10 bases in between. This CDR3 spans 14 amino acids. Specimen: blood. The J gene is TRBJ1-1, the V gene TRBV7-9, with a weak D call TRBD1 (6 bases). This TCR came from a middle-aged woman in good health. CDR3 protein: CASSLVVGGTEAFF. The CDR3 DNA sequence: TGTGCCAGCAGCTTAGTGGTAGGGGGCACTGAAGCTTTCTTT.